The clone carrying this TCR beta chain occurred many times. This sample is part of a study of patients and donors after allogeneic stem cell transplantation. In TCRdb, the RT-PCR reads were re-called with MiXCR into one record per CDR3 protein. The data hold about a million distinct CDR3 sequences, with more than 15% observed a single time. Sequences were obtained from blood, either unsorted or a sorted T cell fraction (not recorded which). The sequence was collected from a human donor who was either an allogeneic HSCT recipient or a stem cell or donor lymphocyte infusion donor (not recorded which). It is not recorded whose cells these are; they may come from a transplant donor.

The CDR3 bases are TGCAGTGCTAGACAGGGGAGGAACACTGAAGCTTTCTTT. Translated: CSARQGRNTEAFF. The chain couples TRBV20-1 to TRBJ1-1, with a weak D call TRBD1 (6 bases). The V and J ends lost 2 bases and 1 base respectively, with 8 bases between them. Germline CDR1 DFQATT, CDR2 SNEGSKA (reference sequence). The CDR3 has 13 amino acids.